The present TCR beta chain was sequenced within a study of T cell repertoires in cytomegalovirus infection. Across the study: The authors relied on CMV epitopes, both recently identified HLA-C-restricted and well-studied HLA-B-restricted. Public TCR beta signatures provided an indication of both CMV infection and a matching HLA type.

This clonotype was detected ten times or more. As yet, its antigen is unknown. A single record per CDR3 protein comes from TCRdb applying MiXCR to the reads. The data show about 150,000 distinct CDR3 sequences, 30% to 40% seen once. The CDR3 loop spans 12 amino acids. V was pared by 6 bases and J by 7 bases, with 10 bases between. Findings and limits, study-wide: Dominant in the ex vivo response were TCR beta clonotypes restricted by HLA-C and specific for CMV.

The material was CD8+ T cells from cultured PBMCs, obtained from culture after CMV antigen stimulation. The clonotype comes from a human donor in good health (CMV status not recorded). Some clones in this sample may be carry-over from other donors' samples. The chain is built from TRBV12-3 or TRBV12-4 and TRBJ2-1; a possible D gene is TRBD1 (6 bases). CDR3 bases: TGTGCCAGCAGAACACAGGGAAATGAGCAGTTCTTC. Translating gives CASRTQGNEQFF.